This T cell receptor beta chain was profiled in a study of T cell repertoires in cytomegalovirus infection. This clonotype was counted between two and nine times. Its antigen remains unknown. Germline CDR1 is SGHVS and CDR2 is FNYEAQ. With V trimmed by 5 bases and J by 7 bases, 10 bases remained unmatched. There are 16 residues in the CDR3. TCRdb analysed the reads with MiXCR anew, one entry per CDR3 protein. This sample has about 770,000 distinct CDR3 sequences, with about 29% found just once. Study-wide findings and caveats: There were HLA-C-restricted CMV-specific TCR beta clonotypes dominating the ex vivo response.

The sequence was collected from a human donor in good health (CMV status not recorded). Some clones in this sample may be carry-over from other donors' samples. The V call is TRBV7-6, the J call TRBJ2-1, with 11 bases matching TRBD1. The specimen was cultured CD8+ T cells from PBMCs, collected from culture after CMV antigen stimulation. Here the CDR3 reads CASSPTLGQGVNEQFF. The CDR3 DNA follows: TGTGCCAGCAGCCCAACCCTGGGACAGGGGGTAAATGAGCAGTTCTTC.